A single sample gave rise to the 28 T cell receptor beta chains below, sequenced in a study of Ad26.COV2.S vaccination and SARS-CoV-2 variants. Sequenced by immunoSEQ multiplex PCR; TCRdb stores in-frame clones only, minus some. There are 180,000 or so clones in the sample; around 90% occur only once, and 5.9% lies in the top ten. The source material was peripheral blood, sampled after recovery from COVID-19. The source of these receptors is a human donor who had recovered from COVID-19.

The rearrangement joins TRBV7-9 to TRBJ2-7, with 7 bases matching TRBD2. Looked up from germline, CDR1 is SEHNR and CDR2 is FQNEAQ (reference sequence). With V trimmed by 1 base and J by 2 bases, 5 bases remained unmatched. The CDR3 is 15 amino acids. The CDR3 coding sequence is TGTGCCAGCAGCTTAGGGGAGGGACCTGCCTACGAGCAGTACTTC. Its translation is CASSLGEGPAYEQYF. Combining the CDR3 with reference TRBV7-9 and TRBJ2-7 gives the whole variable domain DTGVSQNPRHKITKRGQNVTFRCDPISEHNRLYWYRQTLGQGPEFLTYFQNEAQLEKSRLLSDRFSAERPKGSFSTLEIQRTEQGDSAMYLCASSLGEGPAYEQYFGPGTRLTVT.

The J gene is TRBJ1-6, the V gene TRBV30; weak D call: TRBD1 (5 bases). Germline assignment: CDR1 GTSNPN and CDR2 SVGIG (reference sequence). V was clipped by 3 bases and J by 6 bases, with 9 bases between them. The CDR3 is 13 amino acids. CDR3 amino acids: CAWRRRGNSPLHF. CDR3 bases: TGTGCCTGGAGGAGGAGGGGTAATTCACCCCTCCACTTT.

CDR3 DNA sequence: TGTGCCAGCTCCCCGAACTACGACAGGTCCAGGGAGCAGTACTTC. As protein: CASSPNYDRSREQYF. V gene TRBV18 combines with J gene TRBJ2-7, with D possibly TRBD1 on 6 matching bases. Germline CDR1 KGHSH, CDR2 LQKENI. The germline V and J ends were trimmed by 6 bases and 7 bases, with 22 bases remaining between them. This CDR3 is 15 amino acids long.

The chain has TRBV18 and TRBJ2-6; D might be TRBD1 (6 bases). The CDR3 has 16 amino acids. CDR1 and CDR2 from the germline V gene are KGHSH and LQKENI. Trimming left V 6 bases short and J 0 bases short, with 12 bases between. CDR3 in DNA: TGTGCCAGCTCGCTTACAGGGCTCTCTGGGGCCAACGTCCTGACTTTC. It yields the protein CASSLTGLSGANVLTF.

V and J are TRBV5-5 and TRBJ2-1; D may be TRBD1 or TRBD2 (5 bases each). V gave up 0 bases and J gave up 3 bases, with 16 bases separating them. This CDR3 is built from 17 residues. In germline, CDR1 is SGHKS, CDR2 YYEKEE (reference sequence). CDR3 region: CASSLAWDLLIYNEQFF. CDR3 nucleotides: TGTGCCAGCAGCTTGGCCTGGGACCTATTAATCTACAATGAGCAGTTCTTC.

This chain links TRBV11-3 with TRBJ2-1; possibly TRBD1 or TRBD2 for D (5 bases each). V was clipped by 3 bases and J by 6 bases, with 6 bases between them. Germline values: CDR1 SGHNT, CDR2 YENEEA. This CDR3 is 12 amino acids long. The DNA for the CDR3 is TGTGCCAGCAGCTTTGGGGGCAATGAGCAGTTCTTC. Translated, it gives CASSFGGNEQFF.

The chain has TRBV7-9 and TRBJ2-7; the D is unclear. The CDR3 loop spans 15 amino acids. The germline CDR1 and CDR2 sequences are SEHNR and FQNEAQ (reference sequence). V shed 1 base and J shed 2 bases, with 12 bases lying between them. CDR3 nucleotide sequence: TGTGCCAGCAGCTTAGGGGCAGTTTCGACCTACGAGCAGTACTTC. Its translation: CASSLGAVSTYEQYF.

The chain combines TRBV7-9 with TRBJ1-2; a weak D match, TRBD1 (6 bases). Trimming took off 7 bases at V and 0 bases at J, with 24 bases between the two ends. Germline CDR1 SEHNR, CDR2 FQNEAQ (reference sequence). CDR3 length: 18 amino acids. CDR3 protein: CASTQTSSRGGSNYGYTF. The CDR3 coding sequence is TGTGCCAGCACCCAGACGTCTTCTCGCGGGGGCTCTAACTATGGCTACACCTTC.

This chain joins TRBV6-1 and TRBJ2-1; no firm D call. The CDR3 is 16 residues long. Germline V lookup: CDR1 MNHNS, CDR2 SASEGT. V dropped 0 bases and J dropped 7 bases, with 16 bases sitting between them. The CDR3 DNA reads TGTGCCAGCAGTGAAGCGCCCAGCTTAGTCGGGAATGAGCAGTTCTTC. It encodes CASSEAPSLVGNEQFF.

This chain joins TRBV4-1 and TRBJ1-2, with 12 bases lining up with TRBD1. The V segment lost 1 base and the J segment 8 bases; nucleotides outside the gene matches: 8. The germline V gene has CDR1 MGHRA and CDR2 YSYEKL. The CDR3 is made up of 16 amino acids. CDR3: CASSQVPGQGARGYTF. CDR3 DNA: TGCGCCAGCAGCCAAGTCCCGGGACAGGGGGCTAGAGGCTACACCTTC.

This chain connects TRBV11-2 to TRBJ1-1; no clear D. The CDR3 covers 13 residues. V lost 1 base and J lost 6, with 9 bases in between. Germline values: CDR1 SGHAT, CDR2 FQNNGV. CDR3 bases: TGTGCCAGCAGCTTAGCCGAGAGATCTGAAGCTTTCTTT. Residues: CASSLAERSEAFF.

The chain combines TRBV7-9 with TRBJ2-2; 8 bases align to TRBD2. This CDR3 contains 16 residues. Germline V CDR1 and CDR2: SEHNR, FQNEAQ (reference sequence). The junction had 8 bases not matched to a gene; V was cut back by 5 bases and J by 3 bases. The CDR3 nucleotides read TGTGCCAGCAGCCCCCGGGGGGGACTAGACACCGGGGAGCTGTTTTTT. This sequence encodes CASSPRGGLDTGELFF.

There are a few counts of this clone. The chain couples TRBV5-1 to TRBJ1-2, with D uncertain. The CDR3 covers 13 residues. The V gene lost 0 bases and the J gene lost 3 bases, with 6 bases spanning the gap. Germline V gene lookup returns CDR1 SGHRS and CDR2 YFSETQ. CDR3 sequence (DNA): TGCGCCAGCAGCTTGGCGGGTGACTATGGCTACACCTTC. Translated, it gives CASSLAGDYGYTF. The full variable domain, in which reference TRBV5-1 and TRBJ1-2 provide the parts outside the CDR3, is KAGVTQTPRYLIKTRGQQVTLSCSPISGHRSVSWYQQTPGQGLQFLFEYFSETQRNKGNFPGRFSGRQFSNSRSEMNVSTLELGDSALYLCASSLAGDYGYTFGSGTRLTVV.

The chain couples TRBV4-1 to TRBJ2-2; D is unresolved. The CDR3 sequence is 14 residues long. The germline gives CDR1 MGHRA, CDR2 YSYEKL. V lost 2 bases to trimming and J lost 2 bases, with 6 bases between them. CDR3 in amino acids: CASSQYFNTGELFF. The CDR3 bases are TGCGCCAGCAGCCAATATTTCAACACCGGGGAGCTGTTTTTT.

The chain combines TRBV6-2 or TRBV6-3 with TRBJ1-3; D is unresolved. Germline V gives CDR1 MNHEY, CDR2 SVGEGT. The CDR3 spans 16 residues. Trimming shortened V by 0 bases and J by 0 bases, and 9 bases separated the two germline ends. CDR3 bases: TGTGCCAGCAGTTACTCGTGGTTAACCTCTGGAAACACCATATATTTT. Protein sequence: CASSYSWLTSGNTIYF.

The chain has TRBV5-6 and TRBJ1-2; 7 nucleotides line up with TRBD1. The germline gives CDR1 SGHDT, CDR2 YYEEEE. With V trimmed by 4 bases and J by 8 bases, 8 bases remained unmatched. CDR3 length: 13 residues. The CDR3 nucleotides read TGTGCCAGCAGCACACAGGGGATAGGGGGCTACACCTTC. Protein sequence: CASSTQGIGGYTF.

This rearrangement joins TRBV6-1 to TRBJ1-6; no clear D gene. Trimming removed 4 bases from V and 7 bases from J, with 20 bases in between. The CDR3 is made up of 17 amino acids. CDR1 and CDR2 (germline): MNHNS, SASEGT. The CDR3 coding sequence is TGTGCCAGCAGTGCCAACGACGGTCGAGCCCTCAATTCACCCCTCCACTTT. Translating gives CASSANDGRALNSPLHF.

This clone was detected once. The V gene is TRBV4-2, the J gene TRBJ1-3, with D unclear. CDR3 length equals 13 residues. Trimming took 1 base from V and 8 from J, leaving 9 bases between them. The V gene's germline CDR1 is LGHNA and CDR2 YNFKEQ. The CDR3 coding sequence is TGTGCCAGCAGCCAAGTAGTTATAGACACCATATATTTT. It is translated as CASSQVVIDTIYF.

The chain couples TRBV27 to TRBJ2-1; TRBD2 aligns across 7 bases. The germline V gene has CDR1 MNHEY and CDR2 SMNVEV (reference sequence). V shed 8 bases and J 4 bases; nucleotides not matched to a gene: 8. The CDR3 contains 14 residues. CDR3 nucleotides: TGTGCCAGCTCAATCGGGGGGTTATACAATGAGCAGTTCTTC. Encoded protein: CASSIGGLYNEQFF.

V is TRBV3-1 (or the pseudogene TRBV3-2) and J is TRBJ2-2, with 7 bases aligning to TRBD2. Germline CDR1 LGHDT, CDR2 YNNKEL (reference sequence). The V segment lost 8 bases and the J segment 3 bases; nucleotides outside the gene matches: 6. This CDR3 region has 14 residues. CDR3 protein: CASRRGIDTGELFF. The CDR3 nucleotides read TGTGCCAGCCGGCGGGGGATTGACACCGGGGAGCTGTTTTTT.

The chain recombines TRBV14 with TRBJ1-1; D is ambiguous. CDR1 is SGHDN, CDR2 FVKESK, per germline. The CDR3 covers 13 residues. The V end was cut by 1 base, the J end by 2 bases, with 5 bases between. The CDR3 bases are TGTGCCAGCAGCCAAGTCTTAAACACTGAAGCTTTCTTT. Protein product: CASSQVLNTEAFF. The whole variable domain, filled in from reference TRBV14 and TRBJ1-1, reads EAGVTQFPSHSVIEKGQTVTLRCDPISGHDNLYWYRRVMGKEIKFLLHFVKESKQDESGMPNNRFLAERTGGTYSTLKVQPAELEDSGVYFCASSQVLNTEAFFGQGTRLTVV.

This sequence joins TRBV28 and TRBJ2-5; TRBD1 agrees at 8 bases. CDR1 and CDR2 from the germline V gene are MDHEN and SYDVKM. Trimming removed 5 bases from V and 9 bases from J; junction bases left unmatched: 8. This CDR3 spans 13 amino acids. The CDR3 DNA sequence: TGTGCCAGCAGTCCCAAACCACAGGGGGCCCAGTACTTC. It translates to CASSPKPQGAQYF.

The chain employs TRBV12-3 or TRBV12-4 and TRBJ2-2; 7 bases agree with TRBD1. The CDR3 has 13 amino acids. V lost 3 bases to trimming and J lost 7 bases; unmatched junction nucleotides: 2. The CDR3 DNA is TGTGCCAGCAGTTTTGACAGGGTCGGGGAGCTGTTTTTT. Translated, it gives CASSFDRVGELFF.

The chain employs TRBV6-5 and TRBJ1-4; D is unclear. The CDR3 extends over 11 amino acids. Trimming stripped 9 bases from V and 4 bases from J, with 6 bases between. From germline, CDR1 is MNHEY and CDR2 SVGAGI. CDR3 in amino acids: CASHDNEKLFF. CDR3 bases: TGTGCCAGTCACGATAATGAAAAACTGTTTTTT.

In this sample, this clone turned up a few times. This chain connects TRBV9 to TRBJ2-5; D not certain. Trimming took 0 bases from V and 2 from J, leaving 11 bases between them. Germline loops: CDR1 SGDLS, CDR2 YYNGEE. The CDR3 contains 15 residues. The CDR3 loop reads CASSVGATRQETQYF. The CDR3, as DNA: TGTGCCAGCAGCGTAGGGGCTACCCGGCAAGAGACCCAGTACTTC.

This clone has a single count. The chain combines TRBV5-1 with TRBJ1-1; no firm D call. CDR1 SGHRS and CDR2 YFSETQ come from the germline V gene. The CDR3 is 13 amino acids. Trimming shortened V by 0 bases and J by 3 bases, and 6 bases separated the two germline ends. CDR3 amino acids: CASSLGKDTEAFF. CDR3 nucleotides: TGCGCCAGCAGCTTGGGGAAGGACACTGAAGCTTTCTTT.

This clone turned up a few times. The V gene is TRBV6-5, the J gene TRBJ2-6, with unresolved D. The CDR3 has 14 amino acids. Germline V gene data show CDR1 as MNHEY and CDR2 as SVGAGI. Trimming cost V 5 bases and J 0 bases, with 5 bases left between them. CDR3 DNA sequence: TGTGCCAGCAGTAGTTTCTCTGGGGCCAACGTCCTGACTTTC. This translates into CASSSFSGANVLTF.

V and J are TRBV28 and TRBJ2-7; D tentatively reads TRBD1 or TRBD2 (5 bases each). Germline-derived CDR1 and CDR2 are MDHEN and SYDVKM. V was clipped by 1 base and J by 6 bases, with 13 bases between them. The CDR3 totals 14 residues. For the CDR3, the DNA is TGTGCCAGCAGTTTATCGGGGCCGGGGCGCGAGCAGTACTTC. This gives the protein CASSLSGPGREQYF.